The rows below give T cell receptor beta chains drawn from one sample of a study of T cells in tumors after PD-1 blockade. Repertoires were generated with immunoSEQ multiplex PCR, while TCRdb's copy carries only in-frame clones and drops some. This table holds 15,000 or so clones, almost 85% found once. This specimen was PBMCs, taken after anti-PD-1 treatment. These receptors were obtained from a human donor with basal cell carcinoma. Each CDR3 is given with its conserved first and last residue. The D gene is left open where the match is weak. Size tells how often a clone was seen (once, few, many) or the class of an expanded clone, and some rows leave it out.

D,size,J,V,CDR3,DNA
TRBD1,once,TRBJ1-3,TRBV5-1,CASSLSPDRVRNTIYF,TGCGCCAGCAGCTTGAGCCCGGACAGGGTGAGAAACACCATATATTTT
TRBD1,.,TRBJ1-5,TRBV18,CASSLDRGGNQPQHF,TGTGCCAGCTCACTCGACAGGGGAGGCAATCAGCCCCAGCATTTT
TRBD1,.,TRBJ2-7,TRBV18,CASSPGTAASYEQYF,TGTGCCAGCTCACCAGGGACAGCGGCCTCCTACGAGCAGTACTTC
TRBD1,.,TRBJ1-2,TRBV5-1,CASSLGGGQGSAGYTF,TGCGCCAGCAGCTTGGGAGGGGGACAGGGCTCCGCCGGCTACACCTTC
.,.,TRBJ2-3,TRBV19,CASSIQTTDTQYF,TGTGCCAGTAGTATACAAACCACAGATACGCAGTATTTT
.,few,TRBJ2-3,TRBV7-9,CASSLGGKNPGVTQYF,TGTGCCAGCAGCTTAGGAGGGAAAAATCCGGGGGTTACGCAGTATTTT
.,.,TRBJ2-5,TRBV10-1,CASSELGGETQYF,TGCGCCAGCAGTGAGTTAGGGGGAGAGACCCAGTACTTC
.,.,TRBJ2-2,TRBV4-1,CASSQVLGPGELFF,TGCGCCAGCAGCCAAGTTCTAGGTCCCGGGGAGCTGTTTTTT
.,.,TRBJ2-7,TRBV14,CASSQGTGPYEQYF,TGTGCCAGCAGCCAAGGGACGGGGCCCTACGAGCAGTACTTC
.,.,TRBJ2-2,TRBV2,CASSKDSSNTGELFF,TGTGCCAGCAGCAAGGACAGCTCTAACACCGGGGAGCTGTTTTTT
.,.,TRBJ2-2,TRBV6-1,CASSEVLWGSGDRLFF,TGTGCCAGCAGTGAAGTACTTTGGGGATCGGGGGACAGGCTGTTTTTT
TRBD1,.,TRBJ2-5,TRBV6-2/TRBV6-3,CASSPQGDEETQYF,TGTGCCAGCAGTCCCCAGGGGGACGAAGAGACCCAGTACTTC
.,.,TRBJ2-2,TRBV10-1,CARKGGLAVTGELFF,TGCGCCAGAAAAGGGGGTCTAGCGGTCACCGGGGAGCTGTTTTTT
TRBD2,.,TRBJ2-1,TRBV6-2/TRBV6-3,CASSWTSGAPFF,TGTGCCAGCAGCTGGACTAGCGGGGCTCCGTTCTTC
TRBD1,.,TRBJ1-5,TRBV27,CASGQGGNQPQHF,TGTGCCAGTGGACAGGGCGGTAATCAGCCCCAGCATTTT
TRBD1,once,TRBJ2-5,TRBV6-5,CASRGRTGGQETQYF,TGTGCCAGCAGAGGAAGAACAGGGGGGCAAGAGACCCAGTACTTC
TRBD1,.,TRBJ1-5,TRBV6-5,CATGQAGWQPQHF,TGTGCCACCGGACAGGCTGGTTGGCAGCCCCAGCATTTT
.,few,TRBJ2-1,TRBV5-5,CASSTFGGSSYNEQFF,TGTGCCAGCAGTACTTTTGGCGGAAGCTCCTACAATGAGCAGTTCTTC
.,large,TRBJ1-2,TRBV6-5,CASSSPSIEGYGYTF,TGTGCCAGCAGTTCCCCAAGTATTGAAGGGTATGGCTACACCTTC
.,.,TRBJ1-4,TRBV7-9,CASSVRGEKLFF,TGTGCCAGCAGCGTTCGGGGCGAAAAACTGTTTTTT
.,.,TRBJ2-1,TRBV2,CARSDGWAGAGSSYNEQFF,TGTGCCCGCAGTGACGGGTGGGCGGGGGCGGGGAGCTCCTACAATGAGCAGTTCTTC
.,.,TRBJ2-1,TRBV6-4,CASSVGGTAYNEQFF,TGTGCCAGCAGTGTCGGCGGAACTGCCTACAATGAGCAGTTCTTC
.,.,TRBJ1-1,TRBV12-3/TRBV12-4,CASSRNTEAFF,TGTGCCAGCAGCCGGAACACTGAAGCTTTCTTT
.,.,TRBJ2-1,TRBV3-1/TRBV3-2,CASSPPGGGPINEQFF,TGTGCCAGCAGCCCCCCCGGCGGAGGGCCAATTAATGAGCAGTTCTTC
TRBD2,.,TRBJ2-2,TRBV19,CASSIGLALSTGELFF,TGTGCCAGTAGTATAGGACTAGCGTTATCGACCGGGGAGCTGTTTTTT
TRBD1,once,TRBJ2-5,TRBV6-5,CASSYGGQKETQYF,TGTGCCAGCAGTTACGGGGGACAGAAAGAGACCCAGTACTTC
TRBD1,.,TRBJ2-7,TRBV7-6,CASSIRADRDEQYF,TGTGCCAGCAGCATAAGGGCTGACAGGGACGAGCAGTACTTC
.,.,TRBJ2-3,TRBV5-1,CASSLGTGTDTQYF,TGCGCCAGCAGCTTGGGGACAGGCACAGATACGCAGTATTTT
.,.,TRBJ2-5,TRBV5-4,CASSFQETQYF,TGTGCCAGCAGCTTCCAAGAGACCCAGTACTTC
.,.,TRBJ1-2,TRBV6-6,CASSYGQGGYTF,TGTGCCAGCAGTTACGGGCAGGGTGGCTACACCTTC
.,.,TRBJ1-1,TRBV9,CASSRTGRSLNTEAFF,TGTGCCAGCAGCCGTACAGGGAGGAGTCTGAACACTGAAGCTTTCTTT
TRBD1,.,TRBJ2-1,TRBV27,CASSSLGQNNEQFF,TGTGCCAGCAGTTCCCTGGGACAGAACAATGAGCAGTTCTTC
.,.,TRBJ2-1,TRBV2,CARCYGWAGAGSSYNEQFF,TGTGCCCGCTGTTATGGGTGGGCGGGGGCGGGGAGCTCCTACAATGAGCAGTTCTTC
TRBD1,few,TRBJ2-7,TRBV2,CASSGPRSTGAEQYF,TGTGCCAGCAGTGGCCCGCGCTCGACAGGGGCCGAGCAGTACTTC
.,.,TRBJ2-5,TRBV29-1,CSVIKGDETQYF,TGCAGCGTTATTAAAGGGGACGAGACCCAGTACTTC
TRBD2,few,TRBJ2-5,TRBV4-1,CASSQTSGGALETQYF,TGCGCCAGCAGCCAAACTAGCGGGGGGGCTTTGGAGACCCAGTACTTC
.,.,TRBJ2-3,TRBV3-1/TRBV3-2,CASSHMTRGVDTQYF,TGTGCCAGCAGCCATATGACTCGGGGCGTGGATACGCAGTATTTT
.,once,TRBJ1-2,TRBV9,CASRGDDRGYTF,TGTGCCAGCAGGGGGGACGATAGAGGCTACACCTTC
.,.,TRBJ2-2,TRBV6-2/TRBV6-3,CASSYRDTGELFF,TGTGCCAGCAGTTACAGGGACACCGGGGAGCTGTTTTTT
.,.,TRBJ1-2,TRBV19,CASSIGTIYGYTF,TGTGCCAGTAGTATTGGGACAATTTATGGCTACACCTTC
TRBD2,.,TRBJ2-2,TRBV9,CASTTSGSGAGELFF,TGTGCCAGCACCACTAGCGGGAGCGGCGCCGGGGAGCTGTTTTTT
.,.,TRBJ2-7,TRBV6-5,CASNNGGGILEQYF,TGTGCCAGCAACAATGGGGGAGGAATCCTCGAGCAGTACTTC
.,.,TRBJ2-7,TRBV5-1,CASSAGGGTAYEQYF,TGCGCCAGCAGCGCGGGGGGCGGGACAGCCTACGAGCAGTACTTC
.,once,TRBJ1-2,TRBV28,CASSRPRAPWGYGYTF,TGTGCCAGCAGTCGACCCCGGGCCCCCTGGGGCTATGGCTACACCTTC
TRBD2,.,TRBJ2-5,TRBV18,CASSPAGLARGETQYF,TGTGCCAGCTCACCCGCGGGACTAGCGAGGGGGGAGACCCAGTACTTC
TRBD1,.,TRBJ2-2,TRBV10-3,CAISGGTGPNTGELFF,TGTGCCATCAGTGGGGGGACAGGGCCGAACACCGGGGAGCTGTTTTTT
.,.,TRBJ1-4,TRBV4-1,CASSLRRTNEKLFF,TGCGCCAGCAGCCTCCGACGGACTAATGAAAAACTGTTTTTT
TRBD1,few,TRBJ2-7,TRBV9,CASSVGGTDYEQYF,TGTGCCAGCAGCGTAGGGGGGACAGACTACGAGCAGTACTTC
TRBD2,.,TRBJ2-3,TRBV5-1,CASSLVAGGTDTQYF,TGCGCCAGCAGCTTGGTAGCGGGAGGCACAGATACGCAGTATTTT
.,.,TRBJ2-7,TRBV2,CASQGLGEIGQEQYF,TGTGCCAGCCAAGGTTTGGGGGAGATCGGGCAAGAGCAGTACTTC
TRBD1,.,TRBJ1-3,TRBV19,CASTMPRGISGNTIYF,TGTGCCAGTACTATGCCCAGGGGGATCTCTGGAAACACCATATATTTT